A single sample is the source of the 14 T cell receptor beta chains below, sequenced in a study of blood T cell repertoires in COVID-19. Measured with immunoSEQ multiplex PCR; TCRdb has only the in-frame clones, and not every one. The sample shows approximately 50,000 clones, around 87% of them seen only once. Material for sequencing was peripheral blood. Source of these receptors: a man aged 45-65 years with active COVID-19.

The chain recombines TRBV6-6 with TRBJ1-5, with no clear D. The CDR3 sequence is 15 residues long. Trimming pared 6 bases from V and 0 bases from J, leaving 12 bases between. The germline gives CDR1 MNHNY, CDR2 SVGAGI (reference sequence). Written as DNA, the CDR3 is TGTGCCAGCAGCCGAGTTGGGAGTAGCAATCAGCCCCAGCATTTT. Translating it yields CASSRVGSSNQPQHF.

The chain has TRBV6-1 and TRBJ1-4, with 8 positions matching TRBD1. With 4 bases clipped from V and 4 bases from J, the junction kept 8 bases outside the gene matches. This CDR3 is built from 16 residues. Germline CDR1 is MNHNS and CDR2 is SASEGT. CDR3 in amino acids: CASSALGQGLNEKLFF. The CDR3 DNA reads as TGTGCCAGCAGTGCCCTTGGACAGGGCCTTAATGAAAAACTGTTTTTT.

The rearrangement links TRBV2 to TRBJ2-1; TRBD2 is a possible D gene (5 bases). V was cut by 6 bases and J by 4 bases, with 13 bases left in between. The CDR3 covers 14 residues. Germline assignment: CDR1 SNHLY and CDR2 FYNNEI. CDR3: CASSARRDYNEQFF. The CDR3 DNA follows: TGTGCCAGCAGCGCTCGCCGGGATTACAATGAGCAGTTCTTC.

The chain joins TRBV9 to TRBJ1-3, with TRBD1 as a possible D gene (6 bases). Germline V gives CDR1 SGDLS, CDR2 YYNGEE. The germline V and J ends were trimmed by 1 base and 0 bases, with 11 bases remaining between them. The CDR3 has 16 residues. CDR3: CASSVTGTYSGNTIYF. The CDR3, as DNA: TGTGCCAGCAGCGTAACAGGGACCTACTCTGGAAACACCATATATTTT.

The chain is built from TRBV28 and TRBJ2-1; 13 bases agree with TRBD2. The CDR3 runs 21 residues. V shed 6 bases and J 2 bases; nucleotides not matched to a gene: 19. CDR1 is MDHEN and CDR2 is SYDVKM in the germline V gene. This chain's CDR3 is CASSSTLGLAGAMLAYNEQFF. CDR3 sequence (DNA): TGTGCCAGCAGCTCGACTCTTGGACTAGCGGGAGCTATGCTCGCCTACAATGAGCAGTTCTTC.

This clone was counted only a few times. This rearrangement joins TRBV2 to TRBJ2-5, with D tentatively TRBD1 (7 bases). This CDR3 spans 15 amino acids. Germline assignment: CDR1 SNHLY and CDR2 FYNNEI. The germline V and J ends were trimmed by 7 bases and 4 bases, with 19 bases remaining between them. The CDR3 DNA reads TGTGCCAGCAACCTGGCAGGGGGGATTCTAGAGACCCAGTACTTC. It encodes CASNLAGGILETQYF.

This sequence joins TRBV5-1 and TRBJ2-7, with D hard to call. Per the germline V gene, CDR1 is SGHRS and CDR2 is YFSETQ. V shed 4 bases and J shed 2 bases, with 13 bases lying between them. The CDR3 is made up of 14 amino acids. The CDR3 DNA reads TGCGCCAGCAGCCCCCAGACTGAAACCTACGAGCAGTACTTC. Its translation is CASSPQTETYEQYF.

V gene TRBV6-1 combines with J gene TRBJ2-3, with a possible D match to TRBD2 (5 bases). V was cut by 2 bases and J by 3 bases, with 6 bases left in between. Germline V lookup: CDR1 MNHNS, CDR2 SASEGT. The length of the CDR3 is 13 residues. In DNA form, the CDR3 reads TGTGCCAGCAGTGAACCGGGGACAGATACGCAGTATTTT. It is translated as CASSEPGTDTQYF.

The chain combines TRBV7-6 with TRBJ1-1; D not certain. CDR1 SGHVS and CDR2 FNYEAQ come from the germline V gene. The V gene lost 4 bases and the J gene lost 4 bases, with 10 bases spanning the gap. The CDR3 consists of 13 residues. The CDR3 protein is CASSSGGGTEAFF. The CDR3 bases are TGTGCCAGCAGCTCCGGCGGTGGCACTGAAGCTTTCTTT. The full variable domain, in which reference TRBV7-6 and TRBJ1-1 provide the parts outside the CDR3, is GAGVSQSPRYKVTKRGQDVALRCDPISGHVSLYWYRQALGQGPEFLTYFNYEAQQDKSGLPNDRFSAERPEGSISTLTIQRTEQRDSAMYRCASSSGGGTEAFFGQGTRLTVV.

This chain connects TRBV4-2 to TRBJ2-7; 9 bases map to TRBD1. Germline assignment: CDR1 LGHNA and CDR2 YNFKEQ. With 2 bases clipped from V and 5 bases from J, the junction kept 7 bases outside the gene matches. CDR3 length equals 15 residues. The CDR3 spells CASSQTGGTVHEQYF. For the CDR3, the DNA is TGTGCCAGCAGCCAAACAGGGGGCACCGTCCACGAGCAGTACTTC.

The rearrangement uses TRBV4-1 and TRBJ1-5; no definite D call. The CDR3 runs 15 residues. The germline V gene encodes CDR1 MGHRA and CDR2 YSYEKL. Trimming shortened V by 8 bases and J by 7 bases, and 21 bases separated the two germline ends. CDR3 amino acids: CASQPAAGFGQPQHF. The CDR3 nucleotides read TGCGCCAGCCAACCTGCTGCGGGGTTCGGACAGCCCCAGCATTTT.

This clone was detected only once. The V and J genes are TRBV13 and TRBJ2-1, with TRBD2 matching 8 bases. Germline V CDR1 and CDR2: PRHDT, FYEKMQ (reference sequence). V trimming: 1 base; J trimming: 9 bases; junction bases outside the gene matches: 5. The CDR3 contains 14 residues. The CDR3 DNA sequence: TGTGCCAGCAGCTTAGCGGGGGGGGAATCTGAGCAGTTCTTC. It translates to CASSLAGGESEQFF.

This clone was recorded once. The genes are TRBV3-1 (or the pseudogene TRBV3-2) and TRBJ2-2; 10 bases line up with TRBD1. J gave up 5 bases and V 4 bases, and 4 bases lay outside the gene matches. Germline CDR1 is LGHDT and CDR2 is YNNKEL (reference sequence). This CDR3 region has 15 residues. The CDR3 here is CASSPDRGLTGELFF. DNA for the CDR3: TGTGCCAGCAGCCCCGACAGGGGGCTTACCGGGGAGCTGTTTTTT.

CDR3 sequence: CASSQVQRGAEETQYF. For the CDR3, the DNA is TGCGCCAGCAGCCAAGTCCAGCGGGGGGCGGAAGAGACCCAGTACTTC. The rearrangement uses TRBV4-1 and TRBJ2-5; TRBD2 agrees at 9 bases. This CDR3 region has 16 residues. J gave up 3 bases and V 1 base, and 6 bases lay outside the gene matches. Germline V gene data show CDR1 as MGHRA and CDR2 as YSYEKL.